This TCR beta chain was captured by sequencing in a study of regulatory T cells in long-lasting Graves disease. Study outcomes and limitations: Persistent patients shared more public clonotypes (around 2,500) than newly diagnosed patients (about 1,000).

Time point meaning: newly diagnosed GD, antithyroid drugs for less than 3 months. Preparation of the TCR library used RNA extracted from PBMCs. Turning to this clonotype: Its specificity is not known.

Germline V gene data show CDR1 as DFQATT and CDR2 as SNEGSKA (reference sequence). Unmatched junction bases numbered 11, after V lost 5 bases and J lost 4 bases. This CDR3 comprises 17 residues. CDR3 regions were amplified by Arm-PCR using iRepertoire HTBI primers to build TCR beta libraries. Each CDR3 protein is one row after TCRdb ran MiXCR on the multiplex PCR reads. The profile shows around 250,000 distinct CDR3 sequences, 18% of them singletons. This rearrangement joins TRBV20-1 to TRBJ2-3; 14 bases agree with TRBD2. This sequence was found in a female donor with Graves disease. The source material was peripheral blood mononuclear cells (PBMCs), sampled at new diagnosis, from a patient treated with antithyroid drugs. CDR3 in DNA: TGCAGTGCTGAAGACGGACTAGCGGGAGGAAGCGCAGATACGCAGTATTTT. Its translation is CSAEDGLAGGSADTQYF.